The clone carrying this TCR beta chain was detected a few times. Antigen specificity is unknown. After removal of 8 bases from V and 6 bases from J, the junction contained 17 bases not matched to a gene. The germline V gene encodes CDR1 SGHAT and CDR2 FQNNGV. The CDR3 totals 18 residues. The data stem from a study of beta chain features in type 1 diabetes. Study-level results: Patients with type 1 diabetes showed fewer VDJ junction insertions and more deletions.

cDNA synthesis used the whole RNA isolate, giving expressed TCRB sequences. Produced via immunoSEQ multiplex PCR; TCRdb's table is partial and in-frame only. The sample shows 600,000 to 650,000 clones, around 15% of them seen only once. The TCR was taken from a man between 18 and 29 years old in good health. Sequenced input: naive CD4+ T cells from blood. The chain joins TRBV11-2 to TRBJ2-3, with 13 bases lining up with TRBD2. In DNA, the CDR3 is TGTGCCAGCCGGGAGGGACTAGCGGGGATTAACCCGGGGGATACGCAGTATTTT. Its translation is CASREGLAGINPGDTQYF.